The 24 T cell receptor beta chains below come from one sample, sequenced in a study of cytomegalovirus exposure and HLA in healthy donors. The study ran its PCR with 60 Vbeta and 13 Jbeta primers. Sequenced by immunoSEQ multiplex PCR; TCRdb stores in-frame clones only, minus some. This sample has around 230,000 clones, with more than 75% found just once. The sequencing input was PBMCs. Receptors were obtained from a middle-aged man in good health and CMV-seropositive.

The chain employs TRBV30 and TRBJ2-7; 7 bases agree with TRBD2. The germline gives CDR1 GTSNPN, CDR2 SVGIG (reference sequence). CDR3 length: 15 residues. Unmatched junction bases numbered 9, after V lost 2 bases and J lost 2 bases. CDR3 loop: CAWSPPGLAAYEQYF. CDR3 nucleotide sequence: TGTGCCTGGAGTCCGCCGGGTCTAGCGGCCTACGAGCAGTACTTC.

The CDR3 sequence: CASTARGGLGNTIYF. The CDR3, as DNA: TGTGCCAGCACCGCGCGCGGGGGCCTCGGAAACACCATATATTTT. The chain links TRBV9 to TRBJ1-3, with a weak D call TRBD1 (6 bases). The CDR3 spans 15 residues. V shed 6 bases and J shed 4 bases, with 17 bases lying between them. The germline CDR1 and CDR2 sequences are SGDLS and YYNGEE.

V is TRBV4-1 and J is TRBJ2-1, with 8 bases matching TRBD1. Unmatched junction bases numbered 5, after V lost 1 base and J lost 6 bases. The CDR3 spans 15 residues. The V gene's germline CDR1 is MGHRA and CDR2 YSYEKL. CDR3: CASSQGRDRLNEQFF. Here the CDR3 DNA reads TGCGCCAGCAGCCAAGGAAGGGACAGGCTCAATGAGCAGTTCTTC.

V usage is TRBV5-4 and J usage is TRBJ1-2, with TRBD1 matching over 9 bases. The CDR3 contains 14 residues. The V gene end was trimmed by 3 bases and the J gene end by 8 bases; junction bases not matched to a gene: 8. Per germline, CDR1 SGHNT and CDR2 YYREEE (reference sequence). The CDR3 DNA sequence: TGTGCCAGCAGCTCGGGACAGGGCACAACCGGCTACACCTTC. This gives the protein CASSSGQGTTGYTF.

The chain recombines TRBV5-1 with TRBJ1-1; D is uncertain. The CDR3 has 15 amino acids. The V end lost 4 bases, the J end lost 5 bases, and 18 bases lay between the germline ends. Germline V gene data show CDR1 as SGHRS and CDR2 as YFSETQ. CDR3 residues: CASSPGHGGRTEAFF. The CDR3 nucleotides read TGCGCCAGCAGCCCGGGCCATGGAGGGAGAACTGAAGCTTTCTTT.

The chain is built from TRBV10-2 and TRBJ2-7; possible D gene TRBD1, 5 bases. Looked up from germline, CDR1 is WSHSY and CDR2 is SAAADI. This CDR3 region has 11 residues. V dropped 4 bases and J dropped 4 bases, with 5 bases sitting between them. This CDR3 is CASSAGYEQYV. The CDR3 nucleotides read TGCGCCAGCAGTGCAGGGTACGAGCAGTACGTC.

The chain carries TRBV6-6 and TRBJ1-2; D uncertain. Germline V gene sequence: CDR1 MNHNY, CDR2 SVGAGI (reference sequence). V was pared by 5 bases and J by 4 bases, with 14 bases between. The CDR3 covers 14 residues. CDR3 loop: CASSASSQSYGYTF. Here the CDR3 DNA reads TGTGCCAGCAGTGCCTCCTCACAAAGCTATGGCTACACCTTC.

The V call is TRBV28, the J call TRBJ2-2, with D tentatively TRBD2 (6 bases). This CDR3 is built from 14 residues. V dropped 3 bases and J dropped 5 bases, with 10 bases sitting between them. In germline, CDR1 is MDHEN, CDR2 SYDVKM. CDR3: CASSFSGATGELFF. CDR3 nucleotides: TGTGCCAGCAGTTTTTCGGGAGCGACCGGGGAGCTGTTTTTT. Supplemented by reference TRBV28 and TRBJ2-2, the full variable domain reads DVKVTQSSRYLVKRTGEKVFLECVQDMDHENMFWYRQDPGLGLRLIYFSYDVKMKEKGDIPEGYSVSREKKERFSLILESASTNQTSMYLCASSFSGATGELFFGEGSRLTVL.

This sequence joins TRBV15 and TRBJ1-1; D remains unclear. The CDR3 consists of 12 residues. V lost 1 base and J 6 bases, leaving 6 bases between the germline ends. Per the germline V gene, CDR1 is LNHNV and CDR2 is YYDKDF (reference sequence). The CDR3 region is CATSRGEPEAFF. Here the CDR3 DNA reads TGTGCCACCAGCAGAGGGGAGCCTGAAGCTTTCTTT.

CDR3 DNA: TGTGCCACCATGGACAGGGTTTACATGAACACTGAAGCTTTCTTT. Amino acid sequence: CATMDRVYMNTEAFF. The V gene is TRBV6-1, the J gene TRBJ1-1, with 8 bases aligning to TRBD1. Germline V gene data show CDR1 as MNHNS and CDR2 as SASEGT. J lost 0 bases, V lost 10 bases, and 10 bases had no gene match. This CDR3 region has 15 residues.

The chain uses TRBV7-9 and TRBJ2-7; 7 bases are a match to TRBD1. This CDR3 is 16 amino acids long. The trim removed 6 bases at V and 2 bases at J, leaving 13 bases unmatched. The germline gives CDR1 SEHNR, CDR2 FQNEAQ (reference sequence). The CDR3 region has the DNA TGTGCCAGCAGTTCAACGACAGGGTCGAACGCCTACGAGCAGTACGTC. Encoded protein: CASSSTTGSNAYEQYV.

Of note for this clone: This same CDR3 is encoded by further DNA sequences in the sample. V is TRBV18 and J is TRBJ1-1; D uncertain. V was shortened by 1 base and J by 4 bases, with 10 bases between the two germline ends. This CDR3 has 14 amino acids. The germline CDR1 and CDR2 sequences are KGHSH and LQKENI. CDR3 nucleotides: TGTGCCAGCTCACCACAGGGAGGAGTCACTGAAGCTTTCTTT. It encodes CASSPQGGVTEAFF.

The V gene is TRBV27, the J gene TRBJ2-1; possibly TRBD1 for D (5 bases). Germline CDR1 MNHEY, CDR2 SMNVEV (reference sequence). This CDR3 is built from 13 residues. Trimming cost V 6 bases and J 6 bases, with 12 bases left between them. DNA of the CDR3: TGTGCCAGCAGCGGACACAATCCCAATGAGCAGTTCTTC. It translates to CASSGHNPNEQFF.

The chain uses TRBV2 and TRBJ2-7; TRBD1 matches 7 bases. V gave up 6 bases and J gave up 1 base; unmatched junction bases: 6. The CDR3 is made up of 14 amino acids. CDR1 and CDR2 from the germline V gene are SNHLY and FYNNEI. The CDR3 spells CASSPGQISYEQYF. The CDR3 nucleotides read TGTGCCAGCAGCCCGGGACAGATTTCCTACGAGCAGTACTTC.

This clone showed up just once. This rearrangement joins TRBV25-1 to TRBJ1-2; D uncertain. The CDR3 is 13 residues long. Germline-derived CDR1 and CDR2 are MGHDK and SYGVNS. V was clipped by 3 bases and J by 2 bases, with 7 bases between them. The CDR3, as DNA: TGTGCCAGCAGTGACTCCCTCAACTATGGCTACACCTTC. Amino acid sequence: CASSDSLNYGYTF.

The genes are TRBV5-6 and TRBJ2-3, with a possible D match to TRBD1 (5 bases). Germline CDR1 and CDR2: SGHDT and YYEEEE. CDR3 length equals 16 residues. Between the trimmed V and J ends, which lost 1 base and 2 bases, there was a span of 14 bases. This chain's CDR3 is CASSLPPPRATDTQYF. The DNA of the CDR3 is TGTGCCAGCAGCTTGCCACCTCCCAGGGCCACAGATACGCAGTATTTT.

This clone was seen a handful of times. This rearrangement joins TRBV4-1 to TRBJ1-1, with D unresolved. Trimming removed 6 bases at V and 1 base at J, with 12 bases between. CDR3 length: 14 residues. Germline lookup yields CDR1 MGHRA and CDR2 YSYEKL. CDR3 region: CASRYMAANTEAFF. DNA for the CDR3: TGCGCCAGCAGATATATGGCCGCGAACACTGAAGCTTTCTTT.

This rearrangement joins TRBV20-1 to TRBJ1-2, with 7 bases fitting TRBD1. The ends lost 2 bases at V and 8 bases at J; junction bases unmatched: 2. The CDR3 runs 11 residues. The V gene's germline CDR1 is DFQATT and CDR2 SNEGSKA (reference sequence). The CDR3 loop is CSARLGQGYTF. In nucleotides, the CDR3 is TGCAGTGCTAGATTGGGACAGGGCTACACCTTC.

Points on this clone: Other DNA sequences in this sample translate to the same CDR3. CDR3 in amino acids: CASSDGPGPNEQFF. The CDR3 region has the DNA TGCGCCAGCAGTGATGGGCCAGGGCCTAATGAGCAGTTCTTC. This chain uses TRBV10-1 with TRBJ2-1; D might be TRBD1 (5 bases). Per germline, CDR1 WNHNN and CDR2 SYGVQD (reference sequence). V was shortened by 3 bases and J by 7 bases, with 13 bases between the two germline ends. The CDR3 loop spans 14 amino acids.

The CDR3 reads CASSLGSIGLQETQYF. CDR3 nucleotides: TGTGCCAGCAGCTTAGGTTCAATAGGACTGCAAGAGACCCAGTACTTC. The V call is TRBV7-9, the J call TRBJ2-5, with a weak D call TRBD2 (5 bases). Germline CDR1 SEHNR, CDR2 FQNEAQ (reference sequence). Trimming removed 1 base from V and 2 bases from J, with 14 bases in between. The CDR3 totals 16 residues. The whole variable domain, filled in from reference TRBV7-9 and TRBJ2-5, reads DTGVSQNPRHKITKRGQNVTFRCDPISEHNRLYWYRQTLGQGPEFLTYFQNEAQLEKSRLLSDRFSAERPKGSFSTLEIQRTEQGDSAMYLCASSLGSIGLQETQYFGPGTRLLVL.

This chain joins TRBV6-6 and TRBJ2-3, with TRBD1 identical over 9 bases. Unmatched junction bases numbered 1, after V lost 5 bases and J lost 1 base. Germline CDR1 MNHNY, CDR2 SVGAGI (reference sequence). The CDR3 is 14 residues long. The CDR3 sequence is CASSRTGGTDTQYF. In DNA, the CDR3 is TGTGCCAGCAGTAGGACAGGGGGCACAGATACGCAGTATTTT.

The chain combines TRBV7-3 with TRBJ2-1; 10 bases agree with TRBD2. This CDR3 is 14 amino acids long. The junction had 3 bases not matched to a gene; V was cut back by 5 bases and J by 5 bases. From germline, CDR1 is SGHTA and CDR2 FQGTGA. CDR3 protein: CASSPSGSDNEQFF. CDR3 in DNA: TGTGCCAGCAGCCCTAGCGGGAGCGACAATGAGCAGTTCTTC.

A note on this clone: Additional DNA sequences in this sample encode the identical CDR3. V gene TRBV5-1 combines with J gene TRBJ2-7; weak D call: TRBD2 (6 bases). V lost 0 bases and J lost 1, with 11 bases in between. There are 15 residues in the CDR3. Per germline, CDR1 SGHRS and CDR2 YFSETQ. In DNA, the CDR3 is TGCGCCAGCAGCTTGGGGGGAGGTTCATCCTACGAGCAGTACGTC. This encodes CASSLGGGSSYEQYV.

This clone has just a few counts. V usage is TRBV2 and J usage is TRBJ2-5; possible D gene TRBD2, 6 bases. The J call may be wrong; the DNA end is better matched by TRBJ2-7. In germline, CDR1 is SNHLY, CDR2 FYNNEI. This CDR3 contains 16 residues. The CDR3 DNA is TGTGCCAGCAGTGATCGGGGGAGAAGGATCTCCTACGAGCAGTACTTC. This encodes CASSDRGRRISYEQYF.